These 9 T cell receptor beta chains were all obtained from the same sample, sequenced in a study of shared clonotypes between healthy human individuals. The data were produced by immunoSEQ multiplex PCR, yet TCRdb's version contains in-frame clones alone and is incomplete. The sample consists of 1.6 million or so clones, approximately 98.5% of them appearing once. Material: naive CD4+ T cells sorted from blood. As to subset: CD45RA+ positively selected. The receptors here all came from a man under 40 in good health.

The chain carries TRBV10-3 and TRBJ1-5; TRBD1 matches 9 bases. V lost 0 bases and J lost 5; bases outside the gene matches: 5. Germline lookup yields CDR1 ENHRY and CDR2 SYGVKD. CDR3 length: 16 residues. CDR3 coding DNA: TGTGCCATCAGTGAGTCGGGGGGACAGGGACATCAGCCCCAGCATTTT. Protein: CAISESGGQGHQPQHF.

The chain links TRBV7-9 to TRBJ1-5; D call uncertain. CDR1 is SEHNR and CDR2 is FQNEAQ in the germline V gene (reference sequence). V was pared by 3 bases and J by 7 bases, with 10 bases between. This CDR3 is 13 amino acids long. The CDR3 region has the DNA TGTGCCAGCAGCTTTCGTCCGGACCAGCCCCAGCATTTT. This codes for CASSFRPDQPQHF.

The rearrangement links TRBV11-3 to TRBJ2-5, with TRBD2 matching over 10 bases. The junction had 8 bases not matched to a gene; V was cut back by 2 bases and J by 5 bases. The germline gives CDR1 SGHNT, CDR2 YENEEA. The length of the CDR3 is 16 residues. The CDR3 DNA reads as TGTGCCAGCAGCTTATCCTTAGCGGGAGGACGGGAGACCCAGTACTTC. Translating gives CASSLSLAGGRETQYF.

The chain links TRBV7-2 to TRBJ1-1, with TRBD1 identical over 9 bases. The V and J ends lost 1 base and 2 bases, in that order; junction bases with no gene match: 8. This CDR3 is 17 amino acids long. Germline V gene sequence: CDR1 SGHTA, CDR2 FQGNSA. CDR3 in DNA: TGTGCCAGCAGCTTAGGAGGGACAGGGAAGTATAACACTGAAGCTTTCTTT. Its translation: CASSLGGTGKYNTEAFF.

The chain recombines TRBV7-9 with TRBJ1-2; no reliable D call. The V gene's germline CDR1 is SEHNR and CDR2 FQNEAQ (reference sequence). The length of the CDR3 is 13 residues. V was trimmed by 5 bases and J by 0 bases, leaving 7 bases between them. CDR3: CASSQITNYGYTF. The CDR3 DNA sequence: TGTGCCAGCAGCCAAATTACTAACTATGGCTACACCTTC.

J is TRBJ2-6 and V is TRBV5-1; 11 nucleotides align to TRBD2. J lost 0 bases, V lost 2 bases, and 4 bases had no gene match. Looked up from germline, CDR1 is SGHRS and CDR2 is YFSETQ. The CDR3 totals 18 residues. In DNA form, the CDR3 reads TGCGCCAGCAGCTTACTAGCGGGAGTGAGCTCTGGGGCCAACGTCCTGACTTTC. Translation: CASSLLAGVSSGANVLTF.

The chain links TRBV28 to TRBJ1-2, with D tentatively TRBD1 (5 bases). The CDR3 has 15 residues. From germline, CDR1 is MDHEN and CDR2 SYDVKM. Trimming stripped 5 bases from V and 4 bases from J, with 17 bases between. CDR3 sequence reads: CASSPMKTGPYGYTF. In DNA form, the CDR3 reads TGTGCCAGCAGTCCCATGAAAACAGGCCCCTATGGCTACACCTTC.

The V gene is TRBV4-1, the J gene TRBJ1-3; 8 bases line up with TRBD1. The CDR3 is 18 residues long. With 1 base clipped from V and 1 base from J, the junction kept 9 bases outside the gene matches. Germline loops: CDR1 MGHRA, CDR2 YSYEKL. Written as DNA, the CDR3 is TGCGCCAGCAGCCAAGGTCGGGGGCAGGGGGCTTCTGGAAACACCATATATTTT. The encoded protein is CASSQGRGQGASGNTIYF.

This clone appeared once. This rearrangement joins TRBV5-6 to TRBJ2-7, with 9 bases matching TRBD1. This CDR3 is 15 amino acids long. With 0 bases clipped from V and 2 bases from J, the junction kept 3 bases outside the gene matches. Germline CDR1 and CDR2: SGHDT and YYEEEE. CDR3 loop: CASSLAGQGPYEQYF. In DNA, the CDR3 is TGTGCCAGCAGCTTGGCGGGACAGGGCCCCTACGAGCAGTACTTC. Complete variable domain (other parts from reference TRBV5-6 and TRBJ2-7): DAGVTQSPTHLIKTRGQQVTLRCSPKSGHDTVSWYQQALGQGPQFIFQYYEEEERQRGNFPDRFSGHQFPNYSSELNVNALLLGDSALYLCASSLAGQGPYEQYFGPGTRLTVT.